The 22 T cell receptor beta chains given below trace back to one sample, sequenced in a study of shared clonotypes between healthy human individuals. In the naive CD8 group, cells lacked CD45RO and were positively selected for CCR7, so terminally differentiated effector memory CD45RA+ cells were left out. The protocol was immunoSEQ multiplex PCR, while the TCRdb copy is restricted to in-frame clones and leaves out a portion. The data contain 1.5 million to 2.5 million clones, 85% to 95% of them singletons. The sequencing sample was made of naive CD8+ T cells sorted from blood. The receptors derive from a man between 18 and 35 years old in good health.

The chain has TRBV11-2 and TRBJ2-7; D is possibly TRBD1 or TRBD2 (6 bases each). Trimming shortened V by 0 bases and J by 4 bases, and 13 bases separated the two germline ends. The CDR3 extends over 15 amino acids. Germline CDR1 and CDR2: SGHAT and FQNNGV. The CDR3 protein is CASSLDSTRGYEQYF. For the CDR3, the DNA is TGTGCCAGCAGCTTAGATTCGACTAGGGGGTACGAGCAGTACTTC.

The genes are TRBV6-6 and TRBJ2-2, with 9 bases that match TRBD1. CDR3 length equals 16 residues. Losses at the gene ends were 3 bases for V and 5 bases for J; bases not matched to a gene: 7. The germline V gene encodes CDR1 MNHNY and CDR2 SVGAGI (reference sequence). CDR3 nucleotides: TGTGCCAGCAGTTATCAGGGACAGGGTAGGACCGGGGAGCTGTTTTTT. Its protein product is CASSYQGQGRTGELFF.

V usage is TRBV5-5 and J usage is TRBJ1-6, with unresolved D. V was cut by 1 base and J by 3 bases, with 17 bases left in between. Germline lookup yields CDR1 SGHKS and CDR2 YYEKEE (reference sequence). The CDR3 runs 18 residues. The CDR3 loop reads CASSLTAVPSLYNSPLHF. As DNA, the CDR3 is TGTGCCAGCAGCTTGACCGCAGTACCATCACTCTATAATTCACCCCTCCACTTT. The full variable domain, its missing parts supplied by reference TRBV5-5 and TRBJ1-6, is DAGVTQSPTHLIKTRGQQVTLRCSPISGHKSVSWYQQVLGQGPQFIFQYYEKEERGRGNFPDRFSARQFPNYSSELNVNALLLGDSALYLCASSLTAVPSLYNSPLHFGNGTRLTVT.

V usage is TRBV4-1 and J usage is TRBJ2-7, with D possibly TRBD2 on 5 matching bases. Per the germline V gene, CDR1 is MGHRA and CDR2 is YSYEKL. This CDR3 region has 15 residues. Trimming pared 0 bases from V and 4 bases from J, leaving 13 bases between. The CDR3 protein is CASSQDRSGGYEQYF. The CDR3 DNA follows: TGCGCCAGCAGCCAAGATAGAAGCGGTGGATACGAGCAGTACTTC.

This clone was picked up one time. The J gene is TRBJ2-1, the V gene TRBV5-1, with 7 bases aligning to TRBD1. CDR3 length: 15 amino acids. Germline-derived CDR1 and CDR2 are SGHRS and YFSETQ. The V and J ends lost 0 bases and 3 bases, in that order; junction bases with no gene match: 3. The CDR3 DNA reads TGCGCCAGCAGCTTGGAACAGGGGAACTACAATGAGCAGTTCTTC. Residues: CASSLEQGNYNEQFF.

This clone showed up just once. V is TRBV4-3 and J is TRBJ1-5, with D unclear. CDR3 length equals 13 residues. Germline-derived CDR1 and CDR2 are LGHNA and YSLEER. Trimming pared 4 bases from V and 11 bases from J, leaving 15 bases between. In nucleotides, the CDR3 is TGCGCCAGCAGCCCTTACACCGGGCAGGCCCAGCATTTT. Translating gives CASSPYTGQAQHF.

This chain uses TRBV2 with TRBJ2-1; D not certain. This CDR3 has 14 residues. Trimming pared 2 bases from V and 2 bases from J, leaving 7 bases between. Germline V CDR1 and CDR2: SNHLY, FYNNEI. The CDR3 loop reads CASSEPQAYNEQFF. The CDR3 nucleotides read TGTGCCAGCAGTGAACCCCAAGCCTACAATGAGCAGTTCTTC.

CDR3 amino acids: CSASWGGGYTF. The CDR3 nucleotides read TGCAGTGCCTCCTGGGGAGGCGGCTACACCTTC. The chain uses TRBV20-1 and TRBJ1-2; no clear D. V lost 6 bases and J 8 bases, leaving 13 bases between the germline ends. Looked up from germline, CDR1 is DFQATT and CDR2 is SNEGSKA (reference sequence). The CDR3 is 11 amino acids.

This clone was found once. CDR3 in DNA: TGTGCCAGCAGTGAGGGGACAGGGGGTCGCGAGCAGTACTTC. Its translation: CASSEGTGGREQYF. The gene calls are TRBV2 and TRBJ2-7; TRBD1 matches 11 bases. Per germline, CDR1 SNHLY and CDR2 FYNNEI. The V and J ends lost 3 bases and 6 bases, in that order; junction bases with no gene match: 4. The CDR3 length is 14 residues.

This chain connects TRBV2 to TRBJ1-3, with unresolved D. The CDR3 spans 15 residues. Trimming stripped 7 bases from V and 4 bases from J, with 17 bases between. Germline CDR1 reads SNHLY; CDR2 reads FYNNEI. CDR3 in amino acids: CASNPHKSTGNTIYF. The CDR3, as DNA: TGTGCCAGCAATCCACACAAATCCACGGGAAACACCATATATTTT.

The chain couples TRBV19 to TRBJ2-7, with 9 bases that match TRBD1. The CDR3 has 15 amino acids. The germline V gene encodes CDR1 LNHDA and CDR2 SQIVND (reference sequence). V lost 6 bases and J lost 1; bases outside the gene matches: 7. CDR3 sequence: CASSLSGTGSYEQYF. For the CDR3, the DNA is TGTGCCAGTAGCCTCTCGGGGACAGGGTCCTACGAGCAGTACTTC. Full variable domain (outside the CDR3, taken from reference TRBV19 and TRBJ2-7): DGGITQSPKYLFRKEGQNVTLSCEQNLNHDAMYWYRQDPGQGLRLIYYSQIVNDFQKGDIAEGYSVSREKKESFPLTVTSAQKNPTAFYLCASSLSGTGSYEQYFGPGTRLTVT.

The genes are TRBV12-5 and TRBJ2-4; D is tentatively TRBD1 or TRBD2 (5 bases each). The CDR3 totals 19 residues. The V gene's germline CDR1 is LGHNT and CDR2 FRNRAP. Trimming stripped 0 bases from V and 9 bases from J, with 27 bases between. The CDR3 DNA sequence: TGTGCTAGTGGTTTGGTCCCCCGGAGTCAGCAGGGAGACGAAACCATTCAGTACTTC. Its protein is CASGLVPRSQQGDETIQYF.

V is TRBV7-6 and J is TRBJ2-7, with 7 bases lining up with TRBD1. Germline CDR1 SGHVS, CDR2 FNYEAQ. Trimming took 1 base from V and 5 from J; bases not matched to a gene: 5. This CDR3 is 14 amino acids long. CDR3 region: CASSLGQGVNEQYF. The CDR3 DNA is TGTGCCAGCAGCTTAGGACAGGGAGTCAACGAGCAGTACTTC.

This chain connects TRBV27 to TRBJ1-2, with D perhaps TRBD1 (5 bases). The CDR3 loop spans 12 amino acids. V shed 6 bases and J shed 8 bases, with 13 bases lying between them. In germline, CDR1 is MNHEY, CDR2 SMNVEV (reference sequence). CDR3 protein: CASRWGGEGYTF. CDR3 nucleotides: TGTGCCAGCAGGTGGGGCGGGGAGGGCTACACCTTC.

The chain links TRBV5-3 to TRBJ2-1; TRBD2 agrees at 12 bases. TRBV5-3 is given ORF status, its function remaining uncertain. The length of the CDR3 is 16 residues. Trimming took 4 bases from V and 7 from J; bases not matched to a gene: 9. The CDR3 region is CARSPKPSGGENEQFF. The CDR3 bases are TGTGCCAGAAGCCCAAAACCTAGCGGGGGGGAGAATGAGCAGTTCTTC.

The chain links TRBV29-1 to TRBJ2-7; 7 nucleotides agree with TRBD2. V dropped 4 bases and J dropped 2; count of bases not matched to a gene: 5. CDR3 size: 13 residues. Germline V CDR1 and CDR2: SQVTM, ANQGSEA. The DNA for the CDR3 is TGCAGCGTTGTAGAGCGGGGAACCTACGAGCAGTACTTC. Residues: CSVVERGTYEQYF.

This rearrangement joins TRBV7-9 to TRBJ2-7; D possibly corresponds to TRBD2 (6 bases). Germline-derived CDR1 and CDR2 are SEHNR and FQNEAQ (reference sequence). The CDR3 has 13 amino acids. V lost 5 bases and J 2 bases, leaving 10 bases between the germline ends. The CDR3 sequence is CASSGGAAYEQYF. In DNA, the CDR3 is TGTGCCAGCAGCGGAGGGGCGGCCTACGAGCAGTACTTC.

A single count supports this clone. The V call is TRBV15, the J call TRBJ2-5; D might be TRBD1 or TRBD2, each matching 6 bases. Germline CDR1 is LNHNV and CDR2 is YYDKDF (reference sequence). The CDR3 has 15 amino acids. V gave up 4 bases and J gave up 5 bases, with 17 bases separating them. CDR3 residues: CATSTEGGIGETQYF. As DNA, the CDR3 is TGTGCCACCAGCACAGAGGGGGGAATCGGGGAGACCCAGTACTTC.

V usage is TRBV19 and J usage is TRBJ1-6; D gene unclear. The CDR3 extends over 14 amino acids. V was cut by 3 bases and J by 13 bases, with 16 bases left in between. Germline loops: CDR1 LNHDA, CDR2 SQIVND (reference sequence). For the CDR3, the DNA is TGTGCCAGTAGTATGACCCAGGCCGAGGCGCCCCTCCACTTT. Protein sequence: CASSMTQAEAPLHF. The complete variable domain, with remaining parts taken from reference TRBV19 and TRBJ1-6, reads DGGITQSPKYLFRKEGQNVTLSCEQNLNHDAMYWYRQDPGQGLRLIYYSQIVNDFQKGDIAEGYSVSREKKESFPLTVTSAQKNPTAFYLCASSMTQAEAPLHFGNGTRLTVT.

This chain connects TRBV6-1 to TRBJ2-7, with D perhaps TRBD1 (5 bases). Germline-derived CDR1 and CDR2 are MNHNS and SASEGT. The CDR3 extends over 15 amino acids. With 3 bases removed from V and 7 bases from J, the gap between germline ends came to 19 bases. CDR3 coding DNA: TGTGCCAGCAGTGAGTTCAAAGGGGCTTCGGGTGAGCAGTACTTC. Translated: CASSEFKGASGEQYF.

V usage is TRBV4-2 and J usage is TRBJ1-1; D uncertain. CDR1 LGHNA and CDR2 YNFKEQ come from the germline V gene. Trimming took 0 bases from V and 0 from J, leaving 8 bases between them. The CDR3 loop spans 15 amino acids. The CDR3 nucleotides are TGTGCCAGCAGCCAAGAGGGTCTGTTGAACACTGAAGCTTTCTTT. It codes for CASSQEGLLNTEAFF.

This sequence joins TRBV30 and TRBJ1-5; D not certain. Germline assignment: CDR1 GTSNPN and CDR2 SVGIG (reference sequence). The CDR3 contains 12 residues. Trimming left V 1 base short and J 4 bases short, with 5 bases between. As DNA, the CDR3 is TGTGCCTGGAGTGCGTCAAATCAGCCCCAGCATTTT. Translating it yields CAWSASNQPQHF.